This T cell receptor beta chain was sequenced for a study of monozygotic twins with inflammatory bowel disease. General study points: The data gave no support to a single strong IBD-associated signal or clonotype.

Germline CDR1 reads SEHNR; CDR2 reads FQNEAQ (reference sequence). This CDR3 is 11 amino acids long. On this clonotype itself: The antigen is unknown.

TCRdb re-called the 5' RACE reads and shows each CDR3 protein once, DNA omitted. The sample is made up of approximately 300,000 distinct CDR3 sequences, and the top ten hold over 5% of it. The rearrangement joins TRBV7-9 to TRBJ2-5; TCRdb picks TRBD1, but there is no DNA to check that call. Sequencing was carried out using blood. The clonotype originates from a human donor with ulcerative colitis or Crohn's disease, or a healthy co-twin of an affected twin (not recorded which). CDR3 loop: CASSLSLPQYF.